The 5 T cell receptor beta chains given below trace back to one sample, sequenced in a study of cytomegalovirus exposure and HLA in healthy donors. The PCR was carried out with 60 Vbeta primers and 13 Jbeta primers. The table came from immunoSEQ multiplex PCR; TCRdb's copy has only in-frame clones and leaves some out. The data contain fewer than 130,000 clones, around 79% of them singletons. Specimen: PBMCs. The receptors originated from a woman aged 40 to 55 in good health and CMV-seronegative.

This chain joins TRBV28 and TRBJ2-1; D is uncertain. The germline V gene encodes CDR1 MDHEN and CDR2 SYDVKM. Between the trimmed V and J ends, which lost 1 base and 4 bases, there was a span of 8 bases. The CDR3 length is 14 residues. In DNA form, the CDR3 reads TGTGCCAGCAGTTTATCACACAGTTACAATGAGCAGTTCTTC. Encoded protein: CASSLSHSYNEQFF. Full variable domain (outside the CDR3, taken from reference TRBV28 and TRBJ2-1): DVKVTQSSRYLVKRTGEKVFLECVQDMDHENMFWYRQDPGLGLRLIYFSYDVKMKEKGDIPEGYSVSREKKERFSLILESASTNQTSMYLCASSLSHSYNEQFFGPGTRLTVL.

J is TRBJ2-5 and V is TRBV19; D unclear. Germline values: CDR1 LNHDA, CDR2 SQIVND (reference sequence). The V gene lost 2 bases and the J gene lost 0 bases, with 13 bases spanning the gap. This CDR3 has 16 residues. The CDR3 DNA reads as TGTGCCAGTAGTATAAAAAAACAGCCGAACCAAGAGACCCAGTACTTC. This codes for CASSIKKQPNQETQYF.

V is TRBV5-6 and J is TRBJ1-2; D gene unclear. Germline CDR1 is SGHDT and CDR2 is YYEEEE. The CDR3 runs 16 residues. With 1 base removed from V and 6 bases from J, the gap between germline ends came to 19 bases. The CDR3, as DNA: TGTGCCAGCAGCTTGAGTGCGGTATCCGCTCGGCATGGCTACACCTTC. This codes for CASSLSAVSARHGYTF.

This chain uses TRBV10-2 with TRBJ2-7; 9 bases are a match to TRBD2. This CDR3 has 13 amino acids. Germline V gives CDR1 WSHSY, CDR2 SAAADI. V lost 6 bases to trimming and J lost 1 base; unmatched junction nucleotides: 1. CDR3 amino acids: CASSLAGSYEQYF. In DNA, the CDR3 is TGCGCCAGCAGCCTAGCGGGATCCTACGAGCAGTACTTC.

The chain couples TRBV19 to TRBJ1-5; D perhaps matches TRBD1 (5 bases). Trimming stripped 7 bases from V and 7 bases from J, with 14 bases between. This CDR3 spans 13 amino acids. The germline V gene encodes CDR1 LNHDA and CDR2 SQIVND (reference sequence). The CDR3 sequence: CASTPQGIQPQHF. CDR3 nucleotide sequence: TGTGCCAGTACACCCCAGGGCATCCAGCCCCAGCATTTT.